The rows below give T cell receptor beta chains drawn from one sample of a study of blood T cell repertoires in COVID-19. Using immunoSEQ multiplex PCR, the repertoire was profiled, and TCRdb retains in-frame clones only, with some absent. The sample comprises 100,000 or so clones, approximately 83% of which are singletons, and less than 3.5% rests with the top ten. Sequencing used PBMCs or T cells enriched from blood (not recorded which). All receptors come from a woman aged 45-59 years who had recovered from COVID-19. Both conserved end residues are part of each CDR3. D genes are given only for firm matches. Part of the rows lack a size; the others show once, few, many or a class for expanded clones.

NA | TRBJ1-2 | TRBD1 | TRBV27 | TGTGCCAGCGGGATGGACAGGTTTAACTATGGCTACACCTTC | CASGMDRFNYGYTF
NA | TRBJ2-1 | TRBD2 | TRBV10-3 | TGTGCCATCAGTGGGACTAGCGCTTACAATGAGCAGTTCTTC | CAISGTSAYNEQFF
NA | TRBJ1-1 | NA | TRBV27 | TGTGCCAGCAGTCCCTGGACTGGAAGGAACACTGAAGCTTTCTTT | CASSPWTGRNTEAFF
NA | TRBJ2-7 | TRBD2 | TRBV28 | TGTGCCATCACCCCCGGGGGGGTCCGTCTCGAGCAGTACTTC | CAITPGGVRLEQYF
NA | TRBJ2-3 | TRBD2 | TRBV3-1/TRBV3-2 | TGTGCCAGCAGCCAAGACGCCGGGACTAGGTTGGTTACGCAGTATTTT | CASSQDAGTRLVTQYF
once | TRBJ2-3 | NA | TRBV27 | TGTGCCAGCAGTTACAAAGACAGGAGCACAGATACGCAGTATTTT | CASSYKDRSTDTQYF
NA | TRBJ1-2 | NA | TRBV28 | TGTGCCAGCAGTTCTCGTACTAACTATGGCTACACCTTC | CASSSRTNYGYTF
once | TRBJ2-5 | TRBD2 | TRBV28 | TGTGCCAGCAGACCCCGGACTAGCGGCCGCCAAGAGACCCAGTACTTC | CASRPRTSGRQETQYF
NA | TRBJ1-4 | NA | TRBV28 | TGTGCCAGCAGTCCCAGGGCCGAAAAACTGTTTTTT | CASSPRAEKLFF
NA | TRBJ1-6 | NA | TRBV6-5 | TGTGCCAGCAGATTCGGAGGGACCTACCTTGATCCCCTCCACTTT | CASRFGGTYLDPLHF
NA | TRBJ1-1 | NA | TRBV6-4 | TGTGCCAGCAGTGACTCGAAGGGAGTTCTGAACACTGAAGCTTTCTTT | CASSDSKGVLNTEAFF
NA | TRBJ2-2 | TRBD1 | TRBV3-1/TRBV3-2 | TGTGCCAGCAGCCCTTATCCCGGGACAGGGGGCATCGGGGAGCTGTTTTTT | CASSPYPGTGGIGELFF